This T cell receptor beta chain was profiled in a study of blood T cell repertoires in COVID-19 (TCRdb year 2020). Looking at the study overall: Samples from collaborators originated in the United States, Italy and Spain and spanned both the acute and convalescent phases of COVID-19. Where available, HLA class I and class II types were taken from metadata supplied by the sample provider and were not determined by assay-based typing. Sample metadata almost always included a de-identified subject ID, COVID-19 status, age in years and sex. The repertoires were released in a freely available public database meant as a resource for research on the immune response to SARS-CoV-2. The dataset comprised deeply sampled blood TCRbeta repertoires from subjects exposed to, actively infected with, or recovered from COVID-19. The samples were drawn from the first 160 participants of the ongoing ImmuneRACE study and from 1,254 subjects provided by 6 global collaborators. The material from the prospective study consisted of cDNA or gDNA derived from T cells, B-cell-depleted T cells, or PBMCs. The paper as a whole reports these results and caveats: The quantity of clinical and demographic metadata differed by source and by participant and was supplied without curation.

Participants in the prospective study were enrolled through a virtual design, were aged roughly 18 to 100 years, and lived in about two dozen United States geographic areas. To assign participants to cohorts, the prospective study relied on clinical history that participants themselves reported in a screening survey and a study questionnaire. In the prospective study, whole blood, serum and a nasopharyngeal or oropharyngeal swab were collected from each participant by mobile phlebotomists. Additional blood draws and questionnaires over a 2-month period could optionally be provided by prospective study participants. Before DNA extraction, prospective study blood samples were shipped either frozen or at room temperature. TCRbeta CDR3 regions were amplified from genomic DNA using the immunoSEQ Assay, a bias-controlled multiplex PCR. The authors' pipeline ran thus. The number of nucleated cells in each sample was estimated by amplification of reference gene primers within the assay. Sequence reads were collapsed and filtered to measure the absolute abundance of every unique TCRbeta CDR3 rearrangement. For each sample, productive Simpson clonality was calculated by taking the square root of Simpson's diversity index across productive rearrangements. TCRdb obtained this table from immuneACCESS and retained in-frame rearrangements with V and J assigned. These tables miss some clones; where compared with another copy, unresolved V genes account for less than half of the shortfall, and the remainder is unexplained. V and J calls and clone size are as listed in that table; D and trimming were resolved from the DNA. In this sample the table shows under 200,000 clones, approximately 85% of which occur a single time. Around 6% of the sample is taken by the ten largest.

With regard to this clone: What this receptor recognizes is not known. No base quality information exists; no much larger clone differs at one position.

The sequencing sample was made of PBMCs or T cells enriched from blood (not recorded which). The receptor was derived from a middle-aged man with acute COVID-19.

This receptor carries the CDR3 CSDRDLRPPYEQYF. The nucleotide sequence is TGCAGCGACAGGGACCTCCGTCCTCCGTACGAGCAGTACTTC. The sequence joins TRBV29-1 to TRBJ2-7; the D gene is perhaps TRBD1, on 6 matching bases. Per the germline V gene, SQVTM is the CDR1 and ANQGSEA is the CDR2. The CDR3 runs 14 amino acids, cysteine and phenylalanine included. The DNA shown is the 42-base CDR3, in frame from base 1. The V and J ends are trimmed by 7 bases and 4 bases, leaving 20 bases between them.